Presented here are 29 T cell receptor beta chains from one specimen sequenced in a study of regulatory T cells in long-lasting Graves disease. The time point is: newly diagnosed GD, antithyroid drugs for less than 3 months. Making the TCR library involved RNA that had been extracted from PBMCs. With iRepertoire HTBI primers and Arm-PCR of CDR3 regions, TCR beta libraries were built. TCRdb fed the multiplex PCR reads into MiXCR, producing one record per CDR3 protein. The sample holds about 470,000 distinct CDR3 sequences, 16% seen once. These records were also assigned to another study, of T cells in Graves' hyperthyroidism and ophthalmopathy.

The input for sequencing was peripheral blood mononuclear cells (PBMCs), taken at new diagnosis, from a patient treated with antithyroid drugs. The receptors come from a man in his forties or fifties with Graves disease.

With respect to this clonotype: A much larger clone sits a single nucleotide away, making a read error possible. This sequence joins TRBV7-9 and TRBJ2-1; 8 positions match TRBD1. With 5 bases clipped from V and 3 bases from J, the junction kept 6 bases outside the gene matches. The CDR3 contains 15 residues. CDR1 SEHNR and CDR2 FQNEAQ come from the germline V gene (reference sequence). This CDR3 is CASSTRGLYYNEQFF. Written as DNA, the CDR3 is TGTGCCAGCAGCACCAGGGGGCTCTACTACAATGAGCAGTTCTTC.

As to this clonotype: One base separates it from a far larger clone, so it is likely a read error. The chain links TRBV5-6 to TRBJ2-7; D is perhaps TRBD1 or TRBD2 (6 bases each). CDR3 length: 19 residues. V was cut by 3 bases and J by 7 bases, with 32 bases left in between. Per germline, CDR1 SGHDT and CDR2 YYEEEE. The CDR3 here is CASSSEGRPLGIGGNEQYF. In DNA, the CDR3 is TGTGCCAGCAGCTCGGAAGGGAGGCCACTAGGCATAGGGGGTAATGAGCAGTACTTC.

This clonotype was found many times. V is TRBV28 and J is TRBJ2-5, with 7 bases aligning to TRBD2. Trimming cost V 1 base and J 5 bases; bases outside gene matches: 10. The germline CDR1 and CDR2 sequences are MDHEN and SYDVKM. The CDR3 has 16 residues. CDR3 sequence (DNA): TGTGCCAGCAGTTTATTTTTGACGGGGGAGGGGGAGACCCAGTACTTC. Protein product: CASSLFLTGEGETQYF.

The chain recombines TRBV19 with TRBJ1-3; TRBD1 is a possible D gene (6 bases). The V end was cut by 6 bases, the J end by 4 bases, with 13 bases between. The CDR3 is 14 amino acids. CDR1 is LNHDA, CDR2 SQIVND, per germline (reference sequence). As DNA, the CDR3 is TGTGCCAGTAGCGGTACGGGGGGCGGAAACACCATATATTTT. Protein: CASSGTGGGNTIYF.

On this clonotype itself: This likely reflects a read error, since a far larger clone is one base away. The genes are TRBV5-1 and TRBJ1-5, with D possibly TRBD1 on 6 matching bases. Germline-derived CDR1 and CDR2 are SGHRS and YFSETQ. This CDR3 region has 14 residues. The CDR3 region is CASRLRTANQPQHF. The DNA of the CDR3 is TGTGCCAGCAGACTACGGACAGCCAATCAGCCCCAGCATTTT.

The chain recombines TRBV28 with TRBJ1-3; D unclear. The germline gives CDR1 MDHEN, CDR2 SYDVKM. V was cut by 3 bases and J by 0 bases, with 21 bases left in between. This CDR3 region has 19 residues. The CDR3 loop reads CASSFHGVQVPSSGNTIYF. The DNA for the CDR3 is TGTGCCAGCAGTTTTCATGGGGTCCAGGTCCCGAGCTCTGGAAACACCATATATTTT. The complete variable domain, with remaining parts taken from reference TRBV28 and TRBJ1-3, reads DVKVTQSSRYLVKRTGEKVFLECVQDMDHENMFWYRQDPGLGLRLIYFSYDVKMKEKGDIPEGYSVSREKKERFSLILESASTNQTSMYLCASSFHGVQVPSSGNTIYFGEGSWLTVV.

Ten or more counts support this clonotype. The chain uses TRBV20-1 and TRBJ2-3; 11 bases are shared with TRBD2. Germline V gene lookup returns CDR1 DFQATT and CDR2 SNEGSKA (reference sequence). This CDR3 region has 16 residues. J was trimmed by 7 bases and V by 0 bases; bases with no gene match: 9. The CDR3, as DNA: TGCAGTGCTAGAGATGTCTCTAGCGGGAGGCGGAATACGCAGTATTTT. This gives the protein CSARDVSSGRRNTQYF.

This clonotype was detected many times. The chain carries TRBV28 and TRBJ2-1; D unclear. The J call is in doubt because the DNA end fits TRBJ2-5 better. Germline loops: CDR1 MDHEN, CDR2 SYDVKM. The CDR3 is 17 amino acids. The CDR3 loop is CASSLSPGPNPQETQYF. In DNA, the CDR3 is TGTGCCAGCAGTTTATCTCCAGGACCCAATCCCCAAGAGACCCAGTACTTC.

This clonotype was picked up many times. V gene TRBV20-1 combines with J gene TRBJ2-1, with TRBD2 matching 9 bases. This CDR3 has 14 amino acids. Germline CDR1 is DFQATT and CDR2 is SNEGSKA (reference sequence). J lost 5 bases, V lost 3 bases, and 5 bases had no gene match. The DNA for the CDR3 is TGCAGTGCTAGCTTGACTAGCGGAAACAATGAGCAGTTCTTC. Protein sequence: CSASLTSGNNEQFF.

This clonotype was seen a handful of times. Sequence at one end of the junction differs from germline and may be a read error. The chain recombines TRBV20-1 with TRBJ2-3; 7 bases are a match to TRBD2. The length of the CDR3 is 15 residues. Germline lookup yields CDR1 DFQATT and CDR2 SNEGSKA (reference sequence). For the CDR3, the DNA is TGCAGTGCCATATCCTGGGGACTAAACACAGATACGAAGTATTTT. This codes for CSAISWGLNTDTKYF.

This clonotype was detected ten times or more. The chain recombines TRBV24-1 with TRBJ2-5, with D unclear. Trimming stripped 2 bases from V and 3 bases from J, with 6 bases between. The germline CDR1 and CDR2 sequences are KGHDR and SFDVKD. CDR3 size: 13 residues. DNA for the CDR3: TGTGCCACCAGTGATTCCTGGGAAGAGACCCAGTACTTC. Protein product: CATSDSWEETQYF.

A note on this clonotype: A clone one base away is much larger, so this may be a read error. DNA for the CDR3: TGTGCCAGCAGTTACAGGGCGGGAGAGGGGGTGACCCAGTACTTC. It translates to CASSYRAGEGVTQYF. The chain recombines TRBV6-2 or TRBV6-3 with TRBJ2-5; TRBD2 is a possible D gene (7 bases). This CDR3 contains 15 residues. The V gene's germline CDR1 is MNHEY and CDR2 SVGEGT. V was trimmed by 2 bases and J by 7 bases, leaving 17 bases between them.

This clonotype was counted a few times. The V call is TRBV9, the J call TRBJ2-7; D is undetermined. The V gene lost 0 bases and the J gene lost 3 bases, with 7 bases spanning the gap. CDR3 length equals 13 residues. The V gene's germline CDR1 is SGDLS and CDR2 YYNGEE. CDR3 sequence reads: CASSVGVGYEQYF. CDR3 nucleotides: TGTGCCAGCAGCGTAGGGGTAGGCTACGAGCAGTACTTC. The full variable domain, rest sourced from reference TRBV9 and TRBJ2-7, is DSGVTQTPKHLITATGQRVTLRCSPRSGDLSVYWYQQSLDQGLQFLIQYYNGEERAKGNILERFSAQQFPDLHSELNLSSLELGDSALYFCASSVGVGYEQYFGPGTRLTVT.

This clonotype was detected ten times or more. The CDR3 loop is CASSSFNVHEQFF. CDR3 bases: TGTGCCAGCAGTTCCTTCAACGTGCATGAGCAGTTCTTC. The chain uses TRBV28 and TRBJ2-1, with no clear D. The CDR3 is 13 residues long. V was cut by 4 bases and J by 8 bases, with 12 bases left in between. The germline gives CDR1 MDHEN, CDR2 SYDVKM.

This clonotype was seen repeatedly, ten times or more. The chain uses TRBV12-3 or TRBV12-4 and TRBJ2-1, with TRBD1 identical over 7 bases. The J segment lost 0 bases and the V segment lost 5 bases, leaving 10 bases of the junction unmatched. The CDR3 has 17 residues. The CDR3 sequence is CASSPDRARSSYNEQFF. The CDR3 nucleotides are TGTGCCAGCAGTCCCGACAGGGCGAGGAGCTCCTACAATGAGCAGTTCTTC.

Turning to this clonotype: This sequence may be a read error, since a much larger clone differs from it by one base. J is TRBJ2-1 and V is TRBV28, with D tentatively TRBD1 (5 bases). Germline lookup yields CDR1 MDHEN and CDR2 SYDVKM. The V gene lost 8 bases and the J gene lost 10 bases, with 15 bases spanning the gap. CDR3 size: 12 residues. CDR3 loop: CASWTLAYEQFF. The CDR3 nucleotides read TGTGCCAGCTGGACACTGGCCTACGAGCAGTTCTTC.

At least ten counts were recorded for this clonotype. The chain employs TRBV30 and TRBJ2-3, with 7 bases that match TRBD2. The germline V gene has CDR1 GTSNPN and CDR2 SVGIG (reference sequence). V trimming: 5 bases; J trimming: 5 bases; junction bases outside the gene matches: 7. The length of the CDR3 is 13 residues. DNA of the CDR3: TGTGCCTGGGGGCGGGAGTTTATAGATACGCAGTATTTT. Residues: CAWGREFIDTQYF.

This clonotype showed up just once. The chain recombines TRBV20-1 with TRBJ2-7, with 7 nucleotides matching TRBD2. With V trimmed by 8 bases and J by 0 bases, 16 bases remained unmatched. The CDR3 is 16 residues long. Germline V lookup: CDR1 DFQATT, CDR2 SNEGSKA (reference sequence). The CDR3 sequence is CSSSARDYDISYEQYF. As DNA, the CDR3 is TGCAGTTCCTCCGCCCGGGACTACGACATCTCCTACGAGCAGTACTTC.

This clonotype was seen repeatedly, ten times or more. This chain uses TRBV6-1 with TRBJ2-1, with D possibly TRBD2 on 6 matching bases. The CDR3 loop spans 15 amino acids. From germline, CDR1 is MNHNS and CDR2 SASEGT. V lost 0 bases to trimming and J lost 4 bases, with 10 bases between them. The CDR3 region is CASSEASGKYNEQFF. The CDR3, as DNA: TGTGCCAGCAGTGAAGCTAGCGGCAAATACAATGAGCAGTTCTTC.

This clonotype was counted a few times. Here the CDR3 reads CSASRGGATDTQYF. CDR3 DNA sequence: TGCAGTGCCTCCCGGGGCGGGGCCACAGATACGCAGTATTTT. The gene calls are TRBV20-1 and TRBJ2-3, with D tentatively TRBD2 (6 bases). CDR3 length: 14 residues. V lost 6 bases, J lost 2 bases, and 15 bases lay in between. Germline V gives CDR1 DFQATT, CDR2 SNEGSKA (reference sequence).

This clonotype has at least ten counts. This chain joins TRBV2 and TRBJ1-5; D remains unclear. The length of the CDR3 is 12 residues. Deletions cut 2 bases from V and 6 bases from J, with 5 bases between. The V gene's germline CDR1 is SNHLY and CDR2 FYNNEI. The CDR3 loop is CASSERTQPQHF. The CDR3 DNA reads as TGTGCCAGCAGTGAACGAACTCAGCCCCAGCATTTT.

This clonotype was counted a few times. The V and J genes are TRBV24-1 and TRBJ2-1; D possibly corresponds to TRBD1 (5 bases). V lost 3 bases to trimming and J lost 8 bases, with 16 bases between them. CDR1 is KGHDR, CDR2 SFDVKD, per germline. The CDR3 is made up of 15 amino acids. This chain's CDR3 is CATSDRGSRRDEQFF. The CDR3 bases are TGTGCCACCAGTGATAGGGGATCAAGGCGCGATGAGCAGTTCTTC.

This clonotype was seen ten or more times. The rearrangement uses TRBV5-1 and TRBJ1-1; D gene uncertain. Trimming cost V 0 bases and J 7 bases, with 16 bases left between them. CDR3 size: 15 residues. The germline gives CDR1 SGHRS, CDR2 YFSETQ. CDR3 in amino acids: CASSLEPSGALEAFF. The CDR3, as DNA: TGCGCCAGCAGCTTGGAACCCTCGGGTGCCCTTGAAGCTTTCTTT.

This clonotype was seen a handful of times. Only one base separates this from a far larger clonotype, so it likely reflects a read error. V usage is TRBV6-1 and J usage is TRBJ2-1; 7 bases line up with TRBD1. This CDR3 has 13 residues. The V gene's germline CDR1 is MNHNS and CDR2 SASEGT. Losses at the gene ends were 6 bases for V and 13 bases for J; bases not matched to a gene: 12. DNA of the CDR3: TGTGCCAGCAGCCGGGACAGTAGAGTACCCCAGTTCTTC. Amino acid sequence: CASSRDSRVPQFF.

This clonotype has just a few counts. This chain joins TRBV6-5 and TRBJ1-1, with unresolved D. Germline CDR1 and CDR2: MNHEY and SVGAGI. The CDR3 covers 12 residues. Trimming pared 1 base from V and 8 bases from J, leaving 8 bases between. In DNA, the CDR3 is TGTGCCAGCAGTTACTTAGGCAAAGAAGCTTTCTTT. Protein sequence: CASSYLGKEAFF.

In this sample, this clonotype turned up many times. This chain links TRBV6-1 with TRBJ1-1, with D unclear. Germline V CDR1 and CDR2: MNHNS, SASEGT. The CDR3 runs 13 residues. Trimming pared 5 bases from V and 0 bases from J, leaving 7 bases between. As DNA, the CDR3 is TGTGCCAGCAGTCACCTGATGAACACTGAAGCTTTCTTT. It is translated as CASSHLMNTEAFF.

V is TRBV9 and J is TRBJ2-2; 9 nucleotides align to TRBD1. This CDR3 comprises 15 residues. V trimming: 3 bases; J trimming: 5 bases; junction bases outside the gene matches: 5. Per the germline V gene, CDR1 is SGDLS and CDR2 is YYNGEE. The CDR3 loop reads CASSGQGGRTGELFF. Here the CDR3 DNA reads TGTGCCAGCAGCGGACAGGGGGGGCGAACCGGGGAGCTGTTTTTT.

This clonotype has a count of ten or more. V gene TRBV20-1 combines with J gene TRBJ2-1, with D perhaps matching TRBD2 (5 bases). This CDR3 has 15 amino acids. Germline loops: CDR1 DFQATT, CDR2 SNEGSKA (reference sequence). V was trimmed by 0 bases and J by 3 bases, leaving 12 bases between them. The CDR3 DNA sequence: TGCAGTGCTAGAGATCTGAGGGAGAACTACAATGAGCAGTTCTTC. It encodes CSARDLRENYNEQFF.

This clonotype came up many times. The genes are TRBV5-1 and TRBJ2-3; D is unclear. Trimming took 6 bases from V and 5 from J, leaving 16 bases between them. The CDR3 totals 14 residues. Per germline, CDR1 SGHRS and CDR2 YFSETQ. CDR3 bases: TGCGCCAGCACCAACGCGGAACGATTAGATACGCAGTATTTT. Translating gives CASTNAERLDTQYF. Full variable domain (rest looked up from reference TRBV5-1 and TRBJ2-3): KAGVTQTPRYLIKTRGQQVTLSCSPISGHRSVSWYQQTPGQGLQFLFEYFSETQRNKGNFPGRFSGRQFSNSRSEMNVSTLELGDSALYLCASTNAERLDTQYFGPGTRLTVL.